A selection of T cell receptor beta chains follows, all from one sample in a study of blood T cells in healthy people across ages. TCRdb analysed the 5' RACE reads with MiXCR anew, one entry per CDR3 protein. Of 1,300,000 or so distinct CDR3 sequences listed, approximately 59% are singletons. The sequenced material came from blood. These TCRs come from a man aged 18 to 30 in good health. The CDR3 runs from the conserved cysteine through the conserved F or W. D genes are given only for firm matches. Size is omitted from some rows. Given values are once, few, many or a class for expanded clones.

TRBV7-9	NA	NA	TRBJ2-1	TGTGCCAGCAGCCCGAGACAGGACGGCGATGAGCAGTTCTTC	CASSPRQDGDEQFF
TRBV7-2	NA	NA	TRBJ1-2	TGTGCCAGCAGCTTAGGTTTCGGCCTCTATGGCTACACCTTC	CASSLGFGLYGYTF
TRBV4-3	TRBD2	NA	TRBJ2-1	TGCGCCAGCAGCCAAGCAGGTGGGGTAGCGGGGGTTTATGAGCAGTTCTTC	CASSQAGGVAGVYEQFF
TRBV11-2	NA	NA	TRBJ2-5	TGTGCCAGCAGCTTAGAGGTGATAGAGACCCAGTACTTC	CASSLEVIETQYF
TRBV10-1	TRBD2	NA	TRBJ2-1	TGCGCTACCAATCGGGGGGGATCCTACAATGAGCAGTTCTTC	CATNRGGSYNEQFF
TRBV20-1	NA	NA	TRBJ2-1	TGCAGTGCCCGGGGTGCGGGGCGAGGCAATGAGCAGTTCTTC	CSARGAGRGNEQFF
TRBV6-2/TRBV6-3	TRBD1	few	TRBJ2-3	TGTGCCAGCAGTTACGTTGGGGCAGGGGGCGCAGATACGCAGTATTTT	CASSYVGAGGADTQYF
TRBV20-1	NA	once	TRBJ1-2	TGCAGTGCTAGAGATAGCTCAACCTATGGCTACACCTTC	CSARDSSTYGYTF
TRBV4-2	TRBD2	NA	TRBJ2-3	TGTGCCAGCAGCCAAGGTAGGACTAGCGGGGGGGCAGGTAAAGATACGCAGTATTTT	CASSQGRTSGGAGKDTQYF
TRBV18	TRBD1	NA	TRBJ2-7	TGTGCCAGCTCACCACCGGCAGGGGGATCGGACGAGCAGTACTTC	CASSPPAGGSDEQYF
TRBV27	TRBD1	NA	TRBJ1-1	TGTGCCAGCAGTATTACTCGACAGGGCTTTAACACTGAAGCTTTCTTT	CASSITRQGFNTEAFF
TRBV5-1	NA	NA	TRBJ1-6	TGCGCCAGCAGCTTGGTCGGACAAACGGATTCACCCCTCCACTTT	CASSLVGQTDSPLHF
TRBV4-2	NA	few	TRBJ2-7	TGTGCCAGCAGCGGAAGCAGTAAGGGCGCCTACGAGCAGTACTTC	CASSGSSKGAYEQYF
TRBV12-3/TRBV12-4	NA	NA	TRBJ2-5	TGTGCCAGCAGTTTAAACCACAGGACGGAAGAGCAGTACTTC	CASSLNHRTEEQYF
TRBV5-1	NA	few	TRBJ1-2	TGCGCCAGCAGCTTGGGTCCAGGGTTTGGCGACTATGGCTACACCTTC	CASSLGPGFGDYGYTF
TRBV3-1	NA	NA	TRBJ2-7	TGTGCCAGCTGGGGAAGCGGTTACAATGAGCAGTACTTC	CASWGSGYNEQYF
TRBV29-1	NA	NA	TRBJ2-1	TGCAGCGTTGACCTCAACTCCTACAATGAGCAGTTCTTC	CSVDLNSYNEQFF
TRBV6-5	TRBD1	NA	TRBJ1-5	TGTGCCAGCAGTTACTCCCACAGGGGGCTTAACCAGCCCCAGCATTTT	CASSYSHRGLNQPQHF
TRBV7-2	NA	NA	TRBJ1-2	TGTGCCAGCACAATCCCGGGCGCTAACTATGGCTACACCTTC	CASTIPGANYGYTF
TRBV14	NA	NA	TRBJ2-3	TGTGCCAGCAGCCCCCTCACATTAGATACGCAGTATTTT	CASSPLTLDTQYF
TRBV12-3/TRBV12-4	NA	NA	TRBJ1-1	TGTGCCAGCAGTTTGGCGGGAGGGTTCACTGAAGCTTTCTTT	CASSLAGGFTEAFF
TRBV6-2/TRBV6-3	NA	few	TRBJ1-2	TGTGCCAGCAGACAACAGGGTGTCTATGGCTACACCTTC	CASRQQGVYGYTF
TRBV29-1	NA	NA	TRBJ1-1	TGCAGCGTTGAGAGGAGGGATTATGGCACTGAAGCTTTCTTT	CSVERRDYGTEAFF